This T cell receptor beta chain originates from a study of blood T cells in healthy people across ages. Findings and limits, study-wide: Naive CD4+ cell counts and diversity both ran higher in long-lived than in aged donors.

The use of a sample-barcoded 5' primer and a J-beta primer mix characterized a second PCR of 7 to 11 cycles. One entry per CDR3 protein, called by TCRdb with MiXCR from the 5' RACE reads. The table has 650,000 to 800,000 distinct CDR3 sequences, 40% to 50% seen once. Worth noting for this clonotype: The antigen is undetermined.

This CDR3 contains 13 residues. V shed 6 bases, J shed 7 bases, and the junction held 7 bases outside the gene matches. CDR1 and CDR2 from the germline V gene are MNHEY and SVGAGI. The chain has TRBV6-5 and TRBJ1-2, with TRBD1 matching over 8 bases. What was sequenced was blood. The clonotype was recovered from a man aged 60-69 years in good health. This CDR3 reads CASRPRGPCGYTF. The CDR3 DNA is TGTGCCAGCAGACCCAGGGGGCCCTGTGGCTACACCTTC.